The clone carrying this TCR beta chain was seen a few times. These data originate in a study of T cell changes during pregnancy in multiple sclerosis. Assay used: immunoSEQ multiplex PCR; TCRdb lists only in-frame clones, some missing. The data hold about 36,000 clones, with 80% to 95% observed a single time. This specimen was CD4+ T cells from peripheral blood mononuclear cells, taken in the third trimester of pregnancy. The clonotype was recovered from a female donor in good health, enrolled as a control in a pregnancy study.

CDR3 nucleotides: TGTGCCAGCAGCTTGACGGGTCAGACCCAGTACTTC. Its translation: CASSLTGQTQYF. This chain connects TRBV5-4 to TRBJ2-5; no clear D. Germline V CDR1 and CDR2: SGHNT, YYREEE (reference sequence). The V gene lost 1 base and the J gene lost 6 bases, with 7 bases spanning the gap. The CDR3 is 12 amino acids. The full variable domain, in which reference TRBV5-4 and TRBJ2-5 provide the parts outside the CDR3, is ETGVTQSPTHLIKTRGQQVTLRCSSQSGHNTVSWYQQALGQGPQFIFQYYREEENGRGNFPPRFSGLQFPNYSSELNVNALELDDSALYLCASSLTGQTQYFGPGTRLLVL.